This T cell receptor beta chain appears in the sequencing data of a study of response to subunit inactivated influenza vaccine (dated by TCRdb to the late 2010s). In terms of the full investigation: Deep quantitative profiling of the T cell receptor repertoire was used in the study to follow responses to a trivalent subunit inactivated influenza vaccine. What the work shows at the level of the full study, not this receptor alone: According to the authors, only a limited number of new T cells may be recruited by each seasonal influenza vaccination.

Spanning cysteine to phenylalanine, the CDR3 consists of 15 amino acids. Left in the record is the CDR3 DNA by itself, 45 bases read in frame from the first base. Deletion took 0 bases off V and 5 bases off J, with a span of 12 bases between the germline ends. The germline V gene supplies CDR1 LGHNA and CDR2 YNFKEQ. This clonotype is a singleton in its sample. The antigen it recognizes is unknown. No quality values exist for individual bases; no much larger clone is one base distant. Resting on one read, the evidence is weak. The method behind the library was RT-PCR. TCRdb shows the sequencer as Illumina HiSeq 2500. TCRdb took the public reads, trimmed them with fastp at Q25, ran MiXCR for clone calling and kept in-frame beta chains. Each CDR3 protein gets just one entry, which takes the most common genes and DNA from the rows behind it. This sample has around 760,000 distinct CDR3 sequences in its table, and approximately 15% of those were observed once. 6% to 8% of the sample belongs to the ten largest clones.

This sequence uses TRBV4-2 and TRBJ2-3; TRBD2 is perhaps the D gene, given 5 matching bases. Sequenced material: PBMCs from blood, taken approximately 15 days before vaccination. The sequence came from a man aged 45-65 years who received an inactivated influenza vaccine. Donor details come from another sample of the same person, matched by shared clones. The CDR3 region has the sequence CASSQEWVGGDTQYF. The DNA sequence is TGTGCCAGCAGCCAAGAATGGGTCGGAGGAGATACGCAGTATTTT.